The 21 T cell receptor beta chains listed next were all sequenced from one sample in a study of chemoradiotherapy in HPV16-positive cancers. TCRdb's table, derived via immunoSEQ multiplex PCR, lists solely in-frame clones and lacks some. Seen here are 5,200 or so clones, over 70% observed once, and the top ten hold 12% to 15%. The sample here was tumor tissue, taken from a patient who underwent chemoradiotherapy. Receptors were obtained from a human donor with HPV-associated anogenital cancer.

This chain connects TRBV7-9 to TRBJ2-5, with D tentatively TRBD2 (5 bases). The CDR3 totals 14 residues. Germline V gives CDR1 SEHNR, CDR2 FQNEAQ (reference sequence). V lost 5 bases, J lost 2 bases, and 12 bases lay in between. The chain's CDR3 is CASSPGLFQETQYF. The CDR3 DNA reads as TGTGCCAGCAGCCCGGGGTTGTTTCAAGAGACCCAGTACTTC.

The V call is TRBV14, the J call TRBJ2-3, with unresolved D. From germline, CDR1 is SGHDN and CDR2 FVKESK. V lost 0 bases and J lost 4, with 8 bases in between. The CDR3 is 14 amino acids. The CDR3 DNA reads as TGTGCCAGCAGCCAAGATTTGATACCAGATACGCAGTATTTT. Translating gives CASSQDLIPDTQYF.

The V call is TRBV7-9, the J call TRBJ2-3; D is possibly TRBD1 (6 bases). Per the germline V gene, CDR1 is SEHNR and CDR2 is FQNEAQ (reference sequence). The CDR3 loop spans 13 amino acids. V lost 2 bases and J lost 6, with 9 bases in between. The CDR3 loop is CASSLPGGDTQYF. The CDR3 DNA reads as TGTGCCAGCAGCTTACCTGGGGGCGATACGCAGTATTTT.

The genes are TRBV28 and TRBJ1-4; possible D gene TRBD1, 6 bases. From germline, CDR1 is MDHEN and CDR2 SYDVKM. The CDR3 length is 15 residues. V was shortened by 8 bases and J by 5 bases, with 18 bases between the two germline ends. CDR3 sequence reads: CASGTPGAGNEKLFF. CDR3 coding DNA: TGTGCCAGCGGTACTCCAGGGGCCGGGAATGAAAAACTGTTTTTT.

The chain couples TRBV7-3 to TRBJ1-2; 10 bases match TRBD1. There are 13 residues in the CDR3. In germline, CDR1 is SGHTA, CDR2 FQGTGA. V shed 4 bases and J 6 bases; nucleotides not matched to a gene: 2. CDR3 amino acids: CASSSTGGDGYTF. The CDR3 DNA reads as TGTGCCAGCAGCTCGACAGGGGGCGATGGCTACACCTTC.

The chain employs TRBV29-1 and TRBJ1-2; D might be TRBD1 (6 bases). Germline CDR1 reads SQVTM; CDR2 reads ANQGSEA. CDR3 length equals 14 residues. V lost 6 bases, J lost 1 base, and 15 bases lay in between. For the CDR3, the DNA is TGCAGCGTGTTGCCGGGGGGCTATAACTATGGCTACACCTTC. This sequence encodes CSVLPGGYNYGYTF.

V usage is TRBV6-1 and J usage is TRBJ2-4; D gene ambiguous. This CDR3 is 13 amino acids long. The germline V gene encodes CDR1 MNHNS and CDR2 SASEGT. Trimming stripped 2 bases from V and 4 bases from J, with 6 bases between. CDR3 sequence: CASSERVKNIQYF. CDR3 nucleotides: TGTGCCAGCAGTGAACGGGTGAAAAACATTCAGTACTTC.

This sequence joins TRBV6-6 and TRBJ1-5; perhaps TRBD1 as D (5 bases). Germline-derived CDR1 and CDR2 are MNHNY and SVGAGI (reference sequence). V lost 5 bases to trimming and J lost 2 bases, with 13 bases between them. The CDR3 covers 15 residues. CDR3 nucleotide sequence: TGTGCCAGCAGTCCTATCTCGGGGGGCAATCAGCCCCAGCATTTT. Residues: CASSPISGGNQPQHF.

The DNA of the CDR3 is TGTGCCAGTAGGACCTGGACTGGGGGGAACTACGAGCAGTACTTC. Amino acid sequence: CASRTWTGGNYEQYF. V usage is TRBV19 and J usage is TRBJ2-7, with D possibly TRBD2 on 6 matching bases. Trimming pared 6 bases from V and 3 bases from J, leaving 18 bases between. Germline V gene lookup returns CDR1 LNHDA and CDR2 SQIVND (reference sequence). This CDR3 comprises 15 residues.

V is TRBV18 and J is TRBJ1-5; no clear D gene. CDR3 length: 14 amino acids. The germline V gene encodes CDR1 KGHSH and CDR2 LQKENI. The V end lost 0 bases, the J end lost 7 bases, and 10 bases lay between the germline ends. The CDR3 region is CASSPPGTGQPQHF. CDR3 in DNA: TGTGCCAGCTCACCACCCGGCACTGGGCAGCCCCAGCATTTT.

The V call is TRBV5-6, the J call TRBJ2-7, with D possibly TRBD2 on 5 matching bases. V was clipped by 1 base and J by 7 bases, with 12 bases between them. The V gene's germline CDR1 is SGHDT and CDR2 YYEEEE. The CDR3 sequence is 13 residues long. The CDR3 DNA sequence: TGTGCCAGCAGCTTGAAGGGAGTAGAGGAGCAGTACTTC. It translates to CASSLKGVEEQYF.

This clone is a singleton in its sample. This rearrangement joins TRBV18 to TRBJ1-2, with 7 bases lining up with TRBD1. V shed 4 bases and J 1 base; nucleotides not matched to a gene: 0. Germline V gene data show CDR1 as KGHSH and CDR2 as LQKENI. This CDR3 comprises 13 residues. In DNA, the CDR3 is TGTGCCAGCTCACGGGACAGTAACTATGGCTACACCTTC. This sequence encodes CASSRDSNYGYTF.

This chain connects TRBV6-1 to TRBJ2-3; 12 bases are a match to TRBD2. The CDR3 sequence is 16 residues long. Looked up from germline, CDR1 is MNHNS and CDR2 is SASEGT. The ends lost 2 bases at V and 3 bases at J; junction bases unmatched: 3. In nucleotides, the CDR3 is TGTGCCAGCAGTGAACTAGCGGGGGGGTGGACAGATACGCAGTATTTT. It codes for CASSELAGGWTDTQYF.

The gene calls are TRBV5-5 and TRBJ1-2; perhaps TRBD1 as D (6 bases). Trimming took off 5 bases at V and 0 bases at J, with 11 bases between the two ends. Germline CDR1 SGHKS, CDR2 YYEKEE (reference sequence). The CDR3 contains 14 residues. As DNA, the CDR3 is TGTGCCAGCAGTTCGGACAGCACTAACTATGGCTACACCTTC. This gives the protein CASSSDSTNYGYTF.

The chain combines TRBV5-1 with TRBJ2-4; 7 positions match TRBD1. CDR1 and CDR2 (germline): SGHRS, YFSETQ. J was trimmed by 8 bases and V by 3 bases; bases with no gene match: 11. The CDR3 consists of 15 residues. The CDR3 region is CASSSDLTGADIQYF. CDR3 nucleotides: TGCGCCAGCAGCTCAGATCTCACAGGGGCGGACATTCAGTACTTC.

This CDR3 is CASSLASGGADEQYF. CDR3 bases: TGTGCCAGCAGCTTAGCTAGCGGGGGGGCCGACGAGCAGTACTTC. The chain employs TRBV7-6 and TRBJ2-7; 11 positions match TRBD2. The CDR3 loop spans 15 amino acids. The germline CDR1 and CDR2 sequences are SGHVS and FNYEAQ. V was clipped by 0 bases and J by 5 bases; unmatched bases: 3.

This clone was counted a single time. V is TRBV5-8 and J is TRBJ2-1; TRBD2 matches at 10 bases. With 6 bases clipped from V and 3 bases from J, the junction kept 6 bases outside the gene matches. The germline CDR1 and CDR2 sequences are SGHTS and YDEGEE. This CDR3 is 15 amino acids long. The CDR3, as DNA: TGTGCCAGCACCCCCAGCGGGGGGGGCTACAATGAGCAGTTCTTC. It is translated as CASTPSGGGYNEQFF. The full variable domain, its missing parts supplied by reference TRBV5-8 and TRBJ2-1, is EAGVTQSPTHLIKTRGQQATLRCSPISGHTSVYWYQQALGLGLQFLLWYDEGEERNRGNFPPRFSGRQFPNYSSELNVNALELEDSALYLCASTPSGGGYNEQFFGPGTRLTVL.

V and J are TRBV7-2 and TRBJ1-5; no definite D call. CDR1 and CDR2 from the germline V gene are SGHTA and FQGNSA. The CDR3 spans 12 residues. V lost 2 bases to trimming and J lost 7 bases, with 6 bases between them. DNA of the CDR3: TGTGCCAGCAGCTTAATGTCCCAGCCCCAGCATTTT. Residues: CASSLMSQPQHF.

This clone was observed a few times. At the DNA level, this CDR3 is encoded by other sequences in the same sample as well. The rearrangement links TRBV5-1 to TRBJ2-3, with 12 positions matching TRBD2. Germline V gene sequence: CDR1 SGHRS, CDR2 YFSETQ. With V trimmed by 0 bases and J by 3 bases, 2 bases remained unmatched. The CDR3 is 16 amino acids. CDR3 nucleotide sequence: TGCGCCAGCAGCTTGGCGCTAGCGGGGGGGACAGATACGCAGTATTTT. This gives the protein CASSLALAGGTDTQYF.

V and J are TRBV9 and TRBJ2-1, with D tentatively TRBD1 or TRBD2 (6 bases each). The germline V gene has CDR1 SGDLS and CDR2 YYNGEE. CDR3 size: 12 residues. V was clipped by 6 bases and J by 12 bases, with 16 bases between them. The CDR3 nucleotides are TGTGCCAGCACCCCCCAAGGGGGGCCGCAGTTCTTC. This codes for CASTPQGGPQFF.

This clone came up a few times. The chain couples TRBV6-5 to TRBJ1-2, with D unclear. V lost 5 bases to trimming and J lost 6 bases, with 16 bases between them. The CDR3 totals 14 residues. Germline CDR1 is MNHEY and CDR2 is SVGAGI. CDR3 residues: CASSPSGGGDGYTF. The CDR3, as DNA: TGTGCCAGCAGTCCCTCGGGAGGAGGAGATGGCTACACCTTC.